This entry lists 10 T cell receptor beta chains sequenced from one sample in a study of beta chain features in type 1 diabetes. Notes on the study in general: TCRB CDR3 length was moderately but significantly reduced in all four CD4+ subsets of Type 1 diabetes patients.

The authors reverse transcribed all of the isolated RNA, so sequencing captured expressed TCRB transcripts. Measured with immunoSEQ multiplex PCR; TCRdb has only the in-frame clones, and not every one. Of 40,000 to 55,000 clones detected, around 45% appear once; the ten largest clones hold less than 0.15%. Their recognized antigens are unknown. The material sequenced was stem cell memory CD4+ T cells from blood. The receptors here all came from a young man with type 1 diabetes.

The chain links TRBV5-4 to TRBJ1-2, with D unclear. Trimming shortened V by 1 base and J by 2 bases, and 6 bases separated the two germline ends. There are 13 residues in the CDR3. Germline assignment: CDR1 SGHNT and CDR2 YYREEE (reference sequence). CDR3 sequence (DNA): TGTGCCAGCAGCTTGTCGGTAAACTATGGCTACACCTTC. It codes for CASSLSVNYGYTF.

This chain connects TRBV29-1 to TRBJ1-2; 7 bases match TRBD1. J was trimmed by 4 bases and V by 6 bases; bases with no gene match: 17. This CDR3 has 16 amino acids. Germline CDR1 reads SQVTM; CDR2 reads ANQGSEA. CDR3 nucleotide sequence: TGCAGCGTGGGGGGCATTGGACAGGCCGCTGGCTATGGCTACACCTTC. Translating gives CSVGGIGQAAGYGYTF.

This chain uses TRBV28 with TRBJ1-5; D is undetermined. Germline assignment: CDR1 MDHEN and CDR2 SYDVKM. CDR3 length equals 15 residues. Between the trimmed V and J ends, which lost 1 base and 7 bases, there was a span of 14 bases. The CDR3 here is CASSLLFELGQPQHF. The CDR3 coding sequence is TGTGCCAGCAGTTTATTATTCGAACTCGGGCAGCCCCAGCATTTT.

The gene calls are TRBV4-1 and TRBJ2-1; 9 nucleotides line up with TRBD1. Germline V gives CDR1 MGHRA, CDR2 YSYEKL. The junction had 16 bases not matched to a gene; V was cut back by 3 bases and J by 4 bases. The CDR3 sequence is 19 residues long. The CDR3 DNA reads as TGCGCCAGCAGCCAGAAAGGGACAGGGTTAGGTTTTAAATACAATGAGCAGTTCTTC. This sequence encodes CASSQKGTGLGFKYNEQFF.

This clone was observed a few times. The chain is built from TRBV6-5 and TRBJ2-7; possible D gene TRBD1, 6 bases. Germline V CDR1 and CDR2: MNHEY, SVGAGI. Deletions cut 2 bases from V and 2 bases from J, with 16 bases between. The CDR3 loop spans 16 amino acids. The CDR3 loop is CASSYHPTGQTYEQYF. The CDR3 nucleotides are TGTGCCAGCAGTTACCACCCAACGGGACAAACCTACGAGCAGTACTTC.

The chain recombines TRBV7-9 with TRBJ2-1, with 11 bases fitting TRBD2. Germline loops: CDR1 SEHNR, CDR2 FQNEAQ (reference sequence). CDR3 length equals 15 residues. Germline trimming cut 5 bases from V and 7 bases from J; bases unmatched to any gene: 7. This CDR3 reads CASSAGLADGNEQFF. The CDR3 DNA reads as TGTGCCAGCAGCGCGGGACTAGCGGATGGGAATGAGCAGTTCTTC. The full variable domain, in which reference TRBV7-9 and TRBJ2-1 provide the parts outside the CDR3, is DTGVSQNPRHKITKRGQNVTFRCDPISEHNRLYWYRQTLGQGPEFLTYFQNEAQLEKSRLLSDRFSAERPKGSFSTLEIQRTEQGDSAMYLCASSAGLADGNEQFFGPGTRLTVL.

The rearrangement uses TRBV13 and TRBJ2-3, with D maybe TRBD2 (7 bases). The CDR3 runs 14 residues. Germline-derived CDR1 and CDR2 are PRHDT and FYEKMQ (reference sequence). The germline V and J ends were trimmed by 3 bases and 8 bases, with 15 bases remaining between them. The CDR3 DNA is TGTGCCAGCAGCTTGGAGGGGGGGGCGGGTACGCAGTATTTT. It translates to CASSLEGGAGTQYF.

In its sample, this clone was seen a few times. The V call is TRBV5-1, the J call TRBJ1-5, with D tentatively TRBD1 (5 bases). The V gene's germline CDR1 is SGHRS and CDR2 YFSETQ. This CDR3 spans 13 amino acids. The ends were cut back, 2 bases at V and 2 bases at J, with 5 bases in the middle. The CDR3: CASSLQGNQPQHF. Written as DNA, the CDR3 is TGCGCCAGCAGCTTACAGGGCAATCAGCCCCAGCATTTT.

The genes are TRBV11-2 and TRBJ1-3, with 9 bases aligning to TRBD1. V shed 7 bases and J 5 bases; nucleotides not matched to a gene: 12. CDR3 length: 16 amino acids. CDR1 SGHAT and CDR2 FQNNGV come from the germline V gene. DNA for the CDR3: TGTGCCAGCACCTTTACCGGGACAGGGTTTCGAAACACCATATATTTT. This sequence encodes CASTFTGTGFRNTIYF. Full variable domain (outside the CDR3, taken from reference TRBV11-2 and TRBJ1-3): EAGVAQSPRYKIIEKRQSVAFWCNPISGHATLYWYQQILGQGPKLLIQFQNNGVVDDSQLPKDRFSAERLKGVDSTLKIQPAKLEDSAVYLCASTFTGTGFRNTIYFGEGSWLTVV.

The chain joins TRBV28 to TRBJ2-1; TRBD2 aligns across 10 bases. The J segment lost 5 bases and the V segment lost 6 bases, leaving 10 bases of the junction unmatched. The CDR3 is 16 amino acids. Germline values: CDR1 MDHEN, CDR2 SYDVKM. The CDR3 sequence is CASSRSPSGSDNEQFF. In DNA form, the CDR3 reads TGTGCCAGCAGCCGATCGCCTAGCGGGAGTGACAATGAGCAGTTCTTC.